Given below is one T cell receptor (beta chain) in context. Its cognate antigen is unknown. This entry comes from a study of blood T cells in healthy people across ages. General study results and limits: A roughly linear age-dependent decrease characterized TCR beta diversity per million T cells.

At least 6 micrograms of total RNA were extracted per sample. Sample-barcoded 5' priming and a J-beta primer mix drove a second PCR of about 6 to 12 cycles. Each cDNA molecule received a tag from a template-switch adaptor that had 12 random nucleotides. TCRdb processed the 5' RACE reads anew with MiXCR; each CDR3 protein has one entry. The sample has roughly 790,000 distinct CDR3 sequences; around 40% are singletons. The CDR3 consists of 17 residues. J was trimmed by 14 bases and V by 2 bases; bases with no gene match: 19. The germline V gene encodes CDR1 SGHRS and CDR2 YFSETQ. This receptor was identified in a woman aged 60-75 years in good health. The V gene is TRBV5-1, the J gene TRBJ1-6; TRBD1 matches at 7 bases. Material: blood. CDR3 in amino acids: CASSLLGGNRGATTLHF. The CDR3 region has the DNA TGCGCCAGCAGCTTATTAGGAGGGAACAGGGGCGCGACCACCCTCCACTTT.